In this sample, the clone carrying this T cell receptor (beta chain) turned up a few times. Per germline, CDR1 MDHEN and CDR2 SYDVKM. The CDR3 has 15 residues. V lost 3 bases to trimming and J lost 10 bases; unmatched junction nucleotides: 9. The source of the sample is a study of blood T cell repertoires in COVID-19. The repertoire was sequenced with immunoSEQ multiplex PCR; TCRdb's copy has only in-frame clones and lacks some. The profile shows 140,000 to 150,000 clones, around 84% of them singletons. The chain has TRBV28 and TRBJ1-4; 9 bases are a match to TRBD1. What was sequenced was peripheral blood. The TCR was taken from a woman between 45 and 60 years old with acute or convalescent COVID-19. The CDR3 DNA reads TGTGCCAGCAGTTTTCCGGGACAGGGTTCGGGAAAACTGTTTTTT. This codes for CASSFPGQGSGKLFF.